The clone carrying this T cell receptor (beta chain) was found once. Its antigen is as yet unknown. Template material for amplifying TCR beta CDR3 regions consisted of RNA transcripts. The HTBI primer set was used in a first-round RT-PCR of the TCR CDR3. TCRdb itself ran the multiplex PCR reads through MiXCR, one entry per CDR3 protein. The table has roughly 530,000 distinct CDR3 sequences, 17% seen once; the top ten hold 17%. The sample originates from a study of T cells in Graves' hyperthyroidism and ophthalmopathy. V was pared by 10 bases and J by 7 bases, with 10 bases of the junction left unmatched. The germline gives CDR1 MNHNS, CDR2 SASEGT. The CDR3 covers 14 residues. Regarding the study as a whole: A median around 5.9 months before onset, the model predicted ophthalmopathy.

This TCR was recovered from a woman between 18 and 30 years old with Graves' ophthalmopathy. The rearrangement links TRBV6-1 to TRBJ1-6, with 7 bases matching TRBD1. The sample was blood. CDR3 DNA: TGTGCCACTGAGACAGGGATTGGGAATTCACCCCTCCACTTT. This sequence encodes CATETGIGNSPLHF.